This T cell receptor (beta chain) was observed in a study of blood T cell repertoires in COVID-19. The CDR3 is 13 amino acids. V was cut by 7 bases and J by 1 base, with 10 bases left in between. The table came from immunoSEQ multiplex PCR; TCRdb's copy has only in-frame clones and leaves some out. The repertoire consists of 500,000 or so clones, with roughly 87% occurring once and the leading ten covering under 0.75%. Sequencing used PBMCs or T cells enriched from blood (not recorded which). This TCR derives from a woman in her late teens or twenties who had recovered from COVID-19. The V and J genes are TRBV12-3 or TRBV12-4 and TRBJ1-1; unclear D gene. CDR3: CASTPPGNTEAFF. The CDR3 DNA reads as TGTGCCAGCACCCCACCCGGGAACACTGAAGCTTTCTTT.